Shown below are 31 T cell receptor beta chains from a single sample sequenced in a study of T cells in Graves' hyperthyroidism and ophthalmopathy (dated by TCRdb to the late 2010s). Libraries were built with multiplex PCR. The data were produced on an Illumina HiSeq 2000. The TCR beta CDR3 regions were amplified from the RNA transcripts. A first-round RT-PCR of the TCR CDR3 used the HTBI primer set with the Qiagen OneStep RT-PCR kit. TCRdb itself trimmed the public reads at Q25 with fastp, ran MiXCR and retained productive beta chains. Rows merge per CDR3 protein into single entries with the most common DNA and genes. The sample contains some 360,000 distinct CDR3 sequences, roughly 20% of them found a single time. The ten top clones hold around a sixth of the sample. Sequenced input: blood. These receptors all stem from a middle-aged woman with Graves' ophthalmopathy.

In this sample, this clonotype turned up many times. The genes are TRBV20-1 and TRBJ2-7; no clear D. The V end lost 7 bases, the J end lost 1 base, and 11 bases lay between the germline ends. CDR1 and CDR2 from the germline V gene are DFQATT and SNEGSKA (reference sequence). The CDR3 length is 12 residues. The CDR3 reads CSGLVGSYEQYF. The CDR3 bases are TGCAGTGGGCTAGTAGGGTCCTACGAGCAGTACTTC.

Points on this clonotype: One base away lies a much larger clone, so this may be a sequencing read error. This sequence joins TRBV6-5 and TRBJ1-2; D is ambiguous. This CDR3 is built from 11 residues. V lost 2 bases, J lost 6 bases, and 4 bases lay in between. CDR1 is MNHEY, CDR2 SVGAGI, per germline. The CDR3 DNA reads as TGTGCCAGCAGTTACGGGGATGGCTACACCTTC. The encoded protein is CASSYGDGYTF.

The chain couples TRBV6-2 or TRBV6-3 to TRBJ2-2; D is tentatively TRBD1 or TRBD2 (5 bases each). Germline CDR1 is MNHEY and CDR2 is SVGEGT. This CDR3 contains 14 residues. V was trimmed by 7 bases and J by 11 bases, leaving 20 bases between them. The CDR3 protein is CASNPRGVLGELFF. The CDR3 nucleotides are TGTGCCAGCAATCCCCGAGGGGTCCTCGGCGAGCTGTTTTTT.

This clonotype was detected ten times or more. The chain has TRBV9 and TRBJ1-2; D ambiguous. The CDR3 is 13 amino acids. The V gene's germline CDR1 is SGDLS and CDR2 YYNGEE. V was pared by 5 bases and J by 7 bases, with 15 bases between. This CDR3 is CASRPPDGRGYTF. For the CDR3, the DNA is TGTGCCAGCAGGCCCCCTGATGGTCGTGGCTACACCTTC.

This clonotype was observed many times. The rearrangement joins TRBV2 to TRBJ2-7, with 11 bases matching TRBD1. CDR1 SNHLY and CDR2 FYNNEI come from the germline V gene. Trimming cost V 6 bases and J 3 bases; bases outside gene matches: 4. The CDR3 runs 14 residues. Here the CDR3 DNA reads TGTGCCAGCAGCGCCGGGACAGGGGGCTACGAGCAGTACTTC. It encodes CASSAGTGGYEQYF.

This clonotype came up a few times. The gene calls are TRBV5-1 and TRBJ2-5, with D maybe TRBD1 (7 bases). The CDR3 is 14 amino acids. The ends were cut back, 4 bases at V and 4 bases at J, with 14 bases in the middle. Germline V gene data show CDR1 as SGHRS and CDR2 as YFSETQ. CDR3 sequence: CASSPAGGRETQYF. DNA for the CDR3: TGCGCCAGCAGCCCCGCAGGGGGGCGAGAGACCCAGTACTTC. The variable domain in full, completed from reference TRBV5-1 and TRBJ2-5, reads KAGVTQTPRYLIKTRGQQVTLSCSPISGHRSVSWYQQTPGQGLQFLFEYFSETQRNKGNFPGRFSGRQFSNSRSEMNVSTLELGDSALYLCASSPAGGRETQYFGPGTRLLVL.

The chain uses TRBV11-2 and TRBJ2-6, with 10 bases aligning to TRBD1. This CDR3 spans 19 amino acids. V gave up 5 bases and J gave up 1 base; unmatched junction bases: 11. Germline values: CDR1 SGHAT, CDR2 FQNNGV. The CDR3 loop is CASSPPGRDRGSGANVLTF. Here the CDR3 DNA reads TGTGCCAGCAGCCCACCCGGCCGGGACAGGGGTTCTGGGGCCAACGTCCTGACTTTC.

The chain combines TRBV7-9 with TRBJ2-7; D is unclear. The last part of the DNA fits TRBJ2-1 better; the J call may be wrong. There are 15 residues in the CDR3. Germline CDR1 SEHNR, CDR2 FQNEAQ (reference sequence). The CDR3 nucleotides read TGTGCCAGCAGCCCAATCGAGGCGATCCCCTACGAGCAGTTCTTC. Its translation is CASSPIEAIPYEQFF.

This clonotype was recorded many times. The chain is built from TRBV6-5 and TRBJ1-3; no definite D call. The CDR3 is made up of 15 amino acids. Trimming took off 5 bases at V and 0 bases at J, with 11 bases between the two ends. Germline CDR1 and CDR2: MNHEY and SVGAGI. CDR3 bases: TGTGCCAGCAGTCCTTCCCGGGACTCTGGAAACACCATATATTTT. Protein sequence: CASSPSRDSGNTIYF.

This clonotype was picked up many times. The V gene is TRBV28, the J gene TRBJ1-2, with 8 bases identical to TRBD1. CDR3 length: 15 amino acids. Germline V gene lookup returns CDR1 MDHEN and CDR2 SYDVKM. V lost 6 bases and J lost 2; bases outside the gene matches: 8. The CDR3 coding sequence is TGTGCCAGCAGAACGATCAGGGGGCCCAACTATGGCTACACCTTC. Residues: CASRTIRGPNYGYTF.

This clonotype was seen repeatedly, ten times or more. This chain uses TRBV6-2 or TRBV6-3 with TRBJ2-5; TRBD2 matches 10 bases. The length of the CDR3 is 18 residues. The J segment lost 0 bases and the V segment lost 0 bases, leaving 7 bases of the junction unmatched. Germline CDR1 MNHEY, CDR2 SVGEGT. The CDR3 here is CASSYSMSGLADQETQYF. The CDR3 coding sequence is TGTGCCAGCAGTTACTCGATGTCAGGACTAGCGGACCAAGAGACCCAGTACTTC.

This clonotype was found many times. The rearrangement links TRBV2 to TRBJ1-2, with TRBD1 as a possible D gene (5 bases). The V end lost 4 bases, the J end lost 6 bases, and 15 bases lay between the germline ends. The CDR3 runs 14 residues. Germline V gene lookup returns CDR1 SNHLY and CDR2 FYNNEI. Here the CDR3 DNA reads TGTGCCAGCAGTGTAGTCCCGACAGTAGATGGCTACACCTTC. Translating it yields CASSVVPTVDGYTF.

This clonotype occurred many times. The chain uses TRBV10-1 and TRBJ2-7; D is possibly TRBD1 (6 bases). Germline V lookup: CDR1 WNHNN, CDR2 SYGVQD (reference sequence). The V gene lost 3 bases and the J gene lost 6 bases, with 9 bases spanning the gap. CDR3 size: 12 residues. This CDR3 is CASSEVGGEQYF. For the CDR3, the DNA is TGCGCCAGCAGTGAAGTAGGGGGCGAGCAGTACTTC.

The J gene is TRBJ1-1, the V gene TRBV6-1; 8 bases map to TRBD1. The CDR3 extends over 15 amino acids. V shed 7 bases, J shed 0 bases, and the junction held 7 bases outside the gene matches. Germline V gives CDR1 MNHNS, CDR2 SASEGT. The CDR3 DNA is TGTGCCAGCAAGGAGCAGGGGGCCATGAACACTGAAGCTTTCTTT. Translated, it gives CASKEQGAMNTEAFF.

This clonotype was picked up many times. CDR3 DNA: TGTGCCAGCAGCTTAATTGGGGGCGCTCAGACTGGGGCCAACGTCCTGACTTTC. This codes for CASSLIGGAQTGANVLTF. V gene TRBV11-2 combines with J gene TRBJ2-6, with a weak D call TRBD1 (6 bases). CDR1 SGHAT and CDR2 FQNNGV come from the germline V gene. The CDR3 loop spans 18 amino acids. V was shortened by 2 bases and J by 2 bases, with 16 bases between the two germline ends.

This clonotype has a count of ten or more. The gene calls are TRBV27 and TRBJ2-7, with 10 positions matching TRBD2. V gave up 5 bases and J gave up 4 bases; unmatched junction bases: 8. CDR3 length: 15 residues. From germline, CDR1 is MNHEY and CDR2 SMNVEV (reference sequence). CDR3 DNA: TGTGCCAGCAGTGCTCCGGGACTAGCGCCGTACGAGCAGTACTTC. Amino acids: CASSAPGLAPYEQYF.

The V gene is TRBV6-1, the J gene TRBJ1-5, with D possibly being TRBD1 (6 bases). With 5 bases removed from V and 0 bases from J, the gap between germline ends came to 14 bases. This CDR3 is 16 amino acids long. Germline V lookup: CDR1 MNHNS, CDR2 SASEGT. CDR3 region: CASSPEQGDSNQPQHF. The CDR3 DNA follows: TGTGCCAGCAGTCCCGAACAGGGTGATAGCAATCAGCCCCAGCATTTT.

This chain connects TRBV27 to TRBJ1-1, with D possibly TRBD1 on 6 matching bases. Trimming took off 7 bases at V and 0 bases at J, with 15 bases between the two ends. This CDR3 contains 15 residues. Germline CDR1 MNHEY, CDR2 SMNVEV (reference sequence). CDR3 amino acids: CASILSTGVNTEAFF. The DNA for the CDR3 is TGTGCCAGCATTCTATCGACAGGTGTGAACACTGAAGCTTTCTTT.

This clonotype was observed many times. The chain is built from TRBV27 and TRBJ1-5; D is uncertain. CDR1 and CDR2 (germline): MNHEY, SMNVEV (reference sequence). The length of the CDR3 is 13 residues. Deletions cut 0 bases from V and 7 bases from J, with 7 bases between. CDR3 region: CASSLSWVQPQHF. CDR3 DNA: TGTGCCAGCAGTTTATCGTGGGTACAGCCCCAGCATTTT.

This clonotype was seen many times. The rearrangement links TRBV7-9 to TRBJ2-5, with D tentatively TRBD2 (6 bases). The CDR3 runs to 15 residues. The germline V and J ends were trimmed by 4 bases and 4 bases, with 16 bases remaining between them. From germline, CDR1 is SEHNR and CDR2 FQNEAQ (reference sequence). DNA of the CDR3: TGTGCCAGCAGCTCCTGGGACTCCGGCGGAGAGACCCAGTACTTC. Translation: CASSSWDSGGETQYF.

This clonotype was counted ten times or more. The chain recombines TRBV28 with TRBJ1-2; D uncertain. V dropped 2 bases and J dropped 6 bases, with 7 bases sitting between them. The V gene's germline CDR1 is MDHEN and CDR2 SYDVKM. The CDR3 is 12 amino acids. The CDR3 DNA sequence: TGTGCCAGCAGTTTAGCTGAAGATGGCTACACCTTC. This translates into CASSLAEDGYTF.

This clonotype was seen at least ten times. The conserved final phenylalanine or tryptophan is absent from the CDR3, which likely points to a read error. The chain recombines TRBV30 with TRBJ2-5; 7 nucleotides align to TRBD1. Per the germline V gene, CDR1 is GTSNPN and CDR2 is SVGIG (reference sequence). Losses at the gene ends were 1 base for V and 0 bases for J; bases not matched to a gene: 2. The CDR3 runs to 14 residues. This chain's CDR3 is CAWSGRGYQETQYL. In DNA, the CDR3 is TGTGCCTGGAGTGGCAGGGGGTACCAAGAGACCCAGTACCTC.

The chain links TRBV11-2 to TRBJ2-7; D uncertain. The V gene's germline CDR1 is SGHAT and CDR2 FQNNGV. V shed 0 bases and J shed 4 bases, with 13 bases lying between them. The CDR3 is 15 amino acids. The CDR3 loop reads CASSLEGKGHYEQYF. The CDR3, as DNA: TGTGCCAGCAGCTTAGAGGGGAAAGGGCATTACGAGCAGTACTTC.

This clonotype has at least ten counts. The J gene is TRBJ2-7, the V gene TRBV29-1, with D unresolved. The CDR3 has 13 residues. Per the germline V gene, CDR1 is SQVTM and CDR2 is ANQGSEA. Trimming removed 4 bases from V and 2 bases from J, with 12 bases in between. The CDR3 protein is CSVVTLSAYEQYF. CDR3 DNA: TGCAGCGTTGTAACACTCTCAGCCTACGAGCAGTACTTC.

The V gene is TRBV28, the J gene TRBJ2-7; D gene unclear. V lost 6 bases, J lost 2 bases, and 8 bases lay in between. This CDR3 comprises 12 residues. The germline gives CDR1 MDHEN, CDR2 SYDVKM. CDR3 sequence reads: CASRTVPYEQYF. DNA for the CDR3: TGTGCCAGCAGAACGGTTCCCTACGAGCAGTACTTC.

The genes are TRBV20-1 and TRBJ1-5, with 9 bases that match TRBD1. The CDR3 runs to 13 residues. Germline V gene sequence: CDR1 DFQATT, CDR2 SNEGSKA (reference sequence). V dropped 2 bases and J dropped 8; count of bases not matched to a gene: 4. CDR3 protein: CSARPTGGEPQHF. CDR3 DNA: TGCAGTGCTAGACCGACAGGGGGGGAGCCCCAGCATTTT.

This clonotype was recorded at least ten times. An end of the junction does not agree with germline; a read error may underlie this. V and J are TRBV2 and TRBJ1-5; no firm D call. Germline V gene sequence: CDR1 SNHLY, CDR2 FYNNEI. The CDR3 is 13 residues long. CDR3 sequence (DNA): TGTGCCAGCAGAGAAGGCAGCTATCAGCCCCAGCATTTT. Protein product: CASREGSYQPQHF.

This clonotype was recorded at least ten times. This chain links TRBV7-8 with TRBJ2-4, with D perhaps TRBD2 (5 bases). Germline loops: CDR1 SGHVS, CDR2 FQNEAQ. With 0 bases removed from V and 0 bases from J, the gap between germline ends came to 6 bases. There are 15 residues in the CDR3. The CDR3 protein is CASSLAGVAKNIQYF. CDR3 DNA sequence: TGTGCCAGCAGCTTAGCGGGAGTAGCCAAAAACATTCAGTACTTC.

This clonotype appeared many times. The rearrangement joins TRBV28 to TRBJ2-3; 7 nucleotides line up with TRBD1. The CDR3 has 12 residues. The trim removed 3 bases at V and 9 bases at J, leaving 3 bases unmatched. CDR1 MDHEN and CDR2 SYDVKM come from the germline V gene. The CDR3 DNA reads TGTGCCAGCAGTTTTCAGGGGGACACGCAGTATTTT. It is translated as CASSFQGDTQYF.

V gene TRBV20-1 combines with J gene TRBJ2-2; TRBD1 agrees at 11 bases. After removal of 6 bases from V and 6 bases from J, the junction contained 18 bases not matched to a gene. Germline V gives CDR1 DFQATT, CDR2 SNEGSKA (reference sequence). The CDR3 has 18 amino acids. This chain's CDR3 is CSATPPGQGGGGAGELFF. CDR3 DNA: TGCAGTGCAACCCCTCCGGGACAGGGGGGGGGAGGGGCCGGGGAGCTGTTTTTT.

This clonotype was detected many times. The chain links TRBV28 to TRBJ1-1; D is perhaps TRBD1 (6 bases). Germline V gives CDR1 MDHEN, CDR2 SYDVKM. This CDR3 has 15 residues. The V end was cut by 5 bases, the J end by 4 bases, with 17 bases between. Here the CDR3 reads CASSLVSYRATEAFF. CDR3 DNA: TGTGCCAGCAGTCTCGTCTCGTACAGGGCCACTGAAGCTTTCTTT. Variable domain in full (rest from reference TRBV28 and TRBJ1-1): DVKVTQSSRYLVKRTGEKVFLECVQDMDHENMFWYRQDPGLGLRLIYFSYDVKMKEKGDIPEGYSVSREKKERFSLILESASTNQTSMYLCASSLVSYRATEAFFGQGTRLTVV.